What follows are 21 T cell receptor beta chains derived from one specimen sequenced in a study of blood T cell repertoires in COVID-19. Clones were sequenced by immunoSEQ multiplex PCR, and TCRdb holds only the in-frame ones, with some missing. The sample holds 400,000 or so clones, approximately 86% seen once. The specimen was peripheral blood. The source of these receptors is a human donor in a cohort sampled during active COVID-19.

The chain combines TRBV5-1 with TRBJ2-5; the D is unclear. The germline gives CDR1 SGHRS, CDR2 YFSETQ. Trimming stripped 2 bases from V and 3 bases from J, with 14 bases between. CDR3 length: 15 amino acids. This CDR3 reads CASSFVGAPEETQYF. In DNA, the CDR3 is TGCGCCAGCAGCTTCGTCGGAGCGCCCGAAGAGACCCAGTACTTC.

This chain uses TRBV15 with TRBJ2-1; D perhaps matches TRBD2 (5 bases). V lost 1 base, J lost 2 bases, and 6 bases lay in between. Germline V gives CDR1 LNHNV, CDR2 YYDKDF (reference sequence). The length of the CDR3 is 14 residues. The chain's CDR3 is CATSRGEPYNEQFF. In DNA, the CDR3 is TGTGCCACCAGCAGAGGGGAGCCCTACAATGAGCAGTTCTTC.

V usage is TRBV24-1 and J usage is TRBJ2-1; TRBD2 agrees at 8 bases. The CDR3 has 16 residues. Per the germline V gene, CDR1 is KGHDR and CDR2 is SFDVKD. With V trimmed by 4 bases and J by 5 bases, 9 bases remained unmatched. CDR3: CATSDRSGRLHNEQFF. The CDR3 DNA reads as TGTGCCACCAGTGACCGAAGCGGGAGACTCCACAATGAGCAGTTCTTC.

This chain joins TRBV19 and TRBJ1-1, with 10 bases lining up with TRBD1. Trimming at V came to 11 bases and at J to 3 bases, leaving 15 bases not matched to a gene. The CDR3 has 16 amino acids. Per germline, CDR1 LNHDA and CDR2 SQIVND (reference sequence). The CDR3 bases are TGTGCCTCCTCAACCATCGGACAGGGGGTAGACACTGAAGCTTTCTTT. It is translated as CASSTIGQGVDTEAFF.

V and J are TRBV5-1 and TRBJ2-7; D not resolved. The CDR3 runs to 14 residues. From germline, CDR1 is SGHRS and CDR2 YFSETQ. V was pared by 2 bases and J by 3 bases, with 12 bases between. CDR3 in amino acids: CASSFGSSNYEQYF. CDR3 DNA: TGCGCCAGCAGCTTCGGGTCAAGCAACTACGAGCAGTACTTC.

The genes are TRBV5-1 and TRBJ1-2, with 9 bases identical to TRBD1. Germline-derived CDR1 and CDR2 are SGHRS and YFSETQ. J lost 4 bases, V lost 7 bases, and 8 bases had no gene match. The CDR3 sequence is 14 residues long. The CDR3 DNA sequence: TGCGCCAGCCGGGCACAGGGGGCAAGCTATGGCTACACCTTC. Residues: CASRAQGASYGYTF. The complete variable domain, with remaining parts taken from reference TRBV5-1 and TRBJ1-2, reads KAGVTQTPRYLIKTRGQQVTLSCSPISGHRSVSWYQQTPGQGLQFLFEYFSETQRNKGNFPGRFSGRQFSNSRSEMNVSTLELGDSALYLCASRAQGASYGYTFGSGTRLTVV.

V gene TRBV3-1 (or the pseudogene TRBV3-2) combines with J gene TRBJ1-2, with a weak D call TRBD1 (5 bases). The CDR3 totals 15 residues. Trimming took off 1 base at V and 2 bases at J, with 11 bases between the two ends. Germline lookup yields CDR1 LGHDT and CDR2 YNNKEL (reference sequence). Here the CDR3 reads CASSQGAGLNYGYTF. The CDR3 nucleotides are TGTGCCAGCAGCCAAGGGGCAGGGCTAAACTATGGCTACACCTTC.

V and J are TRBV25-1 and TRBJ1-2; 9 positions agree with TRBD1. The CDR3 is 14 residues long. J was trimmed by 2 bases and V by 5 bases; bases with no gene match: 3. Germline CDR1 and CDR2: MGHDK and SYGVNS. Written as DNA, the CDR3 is TGTGCCAGCAGTTTGGGGACAGGGAACTATGGCTACACCTTC. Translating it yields CASSLGTGNYGYTF.

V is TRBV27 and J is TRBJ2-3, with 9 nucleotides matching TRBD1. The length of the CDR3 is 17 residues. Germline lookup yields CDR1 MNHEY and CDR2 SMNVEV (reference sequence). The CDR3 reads CDGEVGNTGGYTDTQYF. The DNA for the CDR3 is TGTGACGGGGAGGTGGGAAATACAGGGGGCTACACAGATACGCAGTATTTT.

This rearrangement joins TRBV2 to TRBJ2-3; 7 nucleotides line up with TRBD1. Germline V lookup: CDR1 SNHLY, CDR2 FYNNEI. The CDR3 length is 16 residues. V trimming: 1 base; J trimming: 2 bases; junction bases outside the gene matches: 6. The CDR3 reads CASSEEARGNTDTQYF. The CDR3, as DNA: TGTGCCAGCAGTGAAGAGGCCAGGGGGAACACAGATACGCAGTATTTT.

The CDR3 DNA is TGTGCCAGTTGGGACAGCTATGGCTACACCTTC. Protein product: CASWDSYGYTF. The V and J genes are TRBV19 and TRBJ1-2; the match to TRBD1 covers 7 bases. Trimming removed 8 bases from V and 4 bases from J; junction bases left unmatched: 1. CDR1 is LNHDA and CDR2 is SQIVND in the germline V gene (reference sequence). The CDR3 runs 11 residues.

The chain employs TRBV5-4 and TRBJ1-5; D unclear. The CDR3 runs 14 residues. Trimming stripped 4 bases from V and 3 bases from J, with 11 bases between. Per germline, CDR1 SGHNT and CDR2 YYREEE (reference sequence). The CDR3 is CASSVDGANQPQHF. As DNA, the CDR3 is TGTGCCAGCAGCGTTGACGGAGCCAATCAGCCCCAGCATTTT.

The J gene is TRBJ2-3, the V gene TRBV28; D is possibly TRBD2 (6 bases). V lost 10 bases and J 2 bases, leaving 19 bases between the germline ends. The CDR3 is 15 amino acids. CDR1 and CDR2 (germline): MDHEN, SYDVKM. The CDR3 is CATREVVYFTDTQYF. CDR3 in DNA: TGTGCCACCAGGGAGGTCGTGTACTTCACAGATACGCAGTATTTT.

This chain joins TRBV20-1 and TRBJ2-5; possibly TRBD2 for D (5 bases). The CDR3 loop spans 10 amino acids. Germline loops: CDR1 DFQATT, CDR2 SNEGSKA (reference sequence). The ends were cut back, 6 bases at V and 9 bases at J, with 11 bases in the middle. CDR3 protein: CSAIGLSQYF. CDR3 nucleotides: TGCAGTGCCATCGGACTTTCCCAGTACTTC.

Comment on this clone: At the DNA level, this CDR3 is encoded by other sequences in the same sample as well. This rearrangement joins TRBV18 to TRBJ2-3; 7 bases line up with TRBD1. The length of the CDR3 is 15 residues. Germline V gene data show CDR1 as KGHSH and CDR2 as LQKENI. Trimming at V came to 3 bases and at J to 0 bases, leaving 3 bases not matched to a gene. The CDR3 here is CASSPRQGSTDTQYF. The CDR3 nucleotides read TGTGCCAGCTCACCCCGACAGGGTAGCACAGATACGCAGTATTTT.

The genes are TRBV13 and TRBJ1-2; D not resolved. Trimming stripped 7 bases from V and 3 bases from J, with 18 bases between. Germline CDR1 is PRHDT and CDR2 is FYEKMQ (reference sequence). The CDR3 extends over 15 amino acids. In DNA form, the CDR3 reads TGTGCCAGCACTTCTACGGGTCTGAGGGACTATGGCTACACCTTC. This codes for CASTSTGLRDYGYTF.

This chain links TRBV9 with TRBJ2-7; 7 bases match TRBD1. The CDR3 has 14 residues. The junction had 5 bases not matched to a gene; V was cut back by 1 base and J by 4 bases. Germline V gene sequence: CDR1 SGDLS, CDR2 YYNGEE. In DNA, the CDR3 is TGTGCCAGCAGCGTAATGCCAGGGGGATACGAGCAGTACTTC. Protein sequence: CASSVMPGGYEQYF.

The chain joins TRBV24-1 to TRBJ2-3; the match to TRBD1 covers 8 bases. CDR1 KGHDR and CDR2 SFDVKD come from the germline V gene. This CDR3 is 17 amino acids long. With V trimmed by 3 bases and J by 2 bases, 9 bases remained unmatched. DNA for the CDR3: TGTGCCACCAGTGATGTAATACAGGGGGATTCCACAGATACGCAGTATTTT. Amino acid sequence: CATSDVIQGDSTDTQYF.

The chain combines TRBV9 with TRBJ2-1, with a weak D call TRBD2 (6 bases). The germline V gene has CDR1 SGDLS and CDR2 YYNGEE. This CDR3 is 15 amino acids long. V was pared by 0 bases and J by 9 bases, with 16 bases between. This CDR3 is CASSVDRDSRGEQFF. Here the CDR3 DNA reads TGTGCCAGCAGCGTAGATCGGGACTCCCGGGGTGAGCAGTTCTTC.

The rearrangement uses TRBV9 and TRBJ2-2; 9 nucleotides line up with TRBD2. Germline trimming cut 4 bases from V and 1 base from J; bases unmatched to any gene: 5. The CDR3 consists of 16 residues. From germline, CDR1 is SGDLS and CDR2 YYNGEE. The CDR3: CASSPSSGMNTGELFF. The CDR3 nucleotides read TGTGCCAGCAGCCCCTCTAGCGGGATGAACACCGGGGAGCTGTTTTTT.

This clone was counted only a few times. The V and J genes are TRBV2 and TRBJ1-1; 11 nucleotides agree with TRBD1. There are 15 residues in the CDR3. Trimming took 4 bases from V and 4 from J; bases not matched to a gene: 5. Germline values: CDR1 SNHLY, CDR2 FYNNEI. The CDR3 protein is CASSGRDRGTTEAFF. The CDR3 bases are TGTGCCAGCAGTGGCCGGGACAGGGGGACCACTGAAGCTTTCTTT.